The sequence of this T cell receptor beta chain was determined in a study of blood T cells in healthy people across ages. General study findings and limits: Diversity of TCR beta correlated strongly with naive T cell percentage.

As to this clonotype: What it binds is not known.

CDR1 and CDR2 from the germline V gene are MNHEY and SVGEGT. Trimming removed 6 bases from V and 1 base from J; junction bases left unmatched: 5. This CDR3 comprises 15 residues. A second PCR, run for roughly 7 to 12 cycles, used a sample-barcoded 5' primer plus a J-beta primer mix. From each sample, at least 2.5 million paired-end reads containing CDR3 were obtained. TCRdb redid the calling of the 5' RACE reads with MiXCR, one entry per CDR3 protein. Here the sample spans over a million distinct CDR3 sequences, around 25% being singletons. Caucasian, healthy and from Russia, the donors were aged between roughly 6 and 95. The data also belong to a second study, concerning T cells of mothers and their children. That investigation notes: A few healthy Caucasian mothers and their six children were the donors.

This TCR was recovered from a girl aged 2 to 9 in good health. Sample: blood. V and J are TRBV6-2 or TRBV6-3 and TRBJ2-3; the match to TRBD2 covers 9 bases. CDR3 sequence (DNA): TGTGCCAGCAGAAGACTAGCGGAGGGCACAGATACGCAGTATTTT. Protein sequence: CASRRLAEGTDTQYF.